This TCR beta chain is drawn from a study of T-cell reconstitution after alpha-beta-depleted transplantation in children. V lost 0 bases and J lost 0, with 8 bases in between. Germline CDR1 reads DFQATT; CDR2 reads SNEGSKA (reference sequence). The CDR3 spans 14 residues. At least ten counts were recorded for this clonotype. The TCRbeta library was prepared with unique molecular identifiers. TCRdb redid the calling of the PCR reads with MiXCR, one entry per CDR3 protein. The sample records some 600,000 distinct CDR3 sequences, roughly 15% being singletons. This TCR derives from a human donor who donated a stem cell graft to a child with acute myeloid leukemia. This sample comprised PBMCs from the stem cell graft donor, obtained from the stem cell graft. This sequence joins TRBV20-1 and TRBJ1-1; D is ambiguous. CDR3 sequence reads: CSAREFNMNTEAFF. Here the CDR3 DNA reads TGCAGTGCTAGAGAGTTTAACATGAACACTGAAGCTTTCTTT.